This TCR beta chain was documented in a study of cytomegalovirus exposure and HLA in healthy donors. In the PCR, 60 Vbeta and 13 Jbeta primers were used. Clones were sequenced by immunoSEQ multiplex PCR, and TCRdb holds only the in-frame ones, with some missing. The repertoire has more than 140,000 clones, around three fifths of them found once; the top ten carry 3%. This CDR3 is 15 amino acids long. V was pared by 4 bases and J by 1 base, with 4 bases of the junction left unmatched. Germline V lookup: CDR1 SGHRS, CDR2 YFSETQ. The chain has TRBV5-1 and TRBJ1-5; TRBD1 agrees at 8 bases. The sequence came from a woman aged 25 to 45 in good health and CMV-seropositive. The material sequenced was PBMCs. CDR3 sequence: CASSATGGSNQPQHF. Written as DNA, the CDR3 is TGCGCCAGCAGCGCCACAGGGGGGAGCAATCAGCCCCAGCATTTT.